These T cell receptor beta chains were read from a single sample in a study of sequential checkpoint blockade in melanoma. Repertoires were generated with immunoSEQ multiplex PCR, while TCRdb's copy carries only in-frame clones and drops some. The sample lists roughly 450 clones, roughly 25% occurring once. The sample was tumor tissue (inferred from file names), taken from a patient given nivolumab and ipilimumab in sequence. These receptors all come from a human donor with melanoma. Both conserved end residues are part of each CDR3. A D gene is named only where the DNA matches it firmly. Expanded clones are given a class, and other clones once, few, many or no size at all.

v_gene	j_gene	d_gene	abundance	CDR3nt	CDR3aa
TRBV10-3	TRBJ1-1	-	-	TGTGCCATCAGTGAGTCCATCCCCGAATTAGGGGGGAACACTGAAGCTTTCTTT	CAISESIPELGGNTEAFF
TRBV5-1	TRBJ2-2	-	-	TGCGCCAGCAGCTCCCGAACAGGGCTTGGCGCCGGGGAGCTGTTTTTT	CASSSRTGLGAGELFF
TRBV23-1	TRBJ2-5	-	medium-sized	TGCGCCAGCAGCGGGGGACCTGGGGAGACCCAGTACTTC	CASSGGPGETQYF
TRBV6-8	TRBJ1-2	TRBD1	-	TGTGCCAGCAGTTATTCGGACAGGATCTATGGCTACACCTTC	CASSYSDRIYGYTF
TRBV5-1	TRBJ1-2	-	once	TGCGCCAGCAGCTTGGAACAGGCCCGCTATGGCTACACCTTC	CASSLEQARYGYTF
TRBV5-1	TRBJ2-1	-	-	TGCGCCAGCAGCTTGGAAGGAGTGGGGGGGCGGAATGAGCAGTTCTTC	CASSLEGVGGRNEQFF
TRBV11-3	TRBJ2-3	TRBD1	medium-sized	TGTGCCAGCAGCTCGGGACAGGGAACAGATACGCAGTATTTT	CASSSGQGTDTQYF
TRBV4-1	TRBJ2-7	-	few	TGCGCCAGCAGCCAACGTCAGGGAGAGCAGTACTTC	CASSQRQGEQYF
TRBV25-1	TRBJ2-2	TRBD2	few	TGTGCCAGCAGCAAGTCGGGACTAAACACCGGGGAGCTGTTTTTT	CASSKSGLNTGELFF
TRBV5-1	TRBJ1-3	-	-	TGCGCCAGCAGCCCGAGTACAGGGTCAGGAAACACCATATATTTT	CASSPSTGSGNTIYF
TRBV19	TRBJ2-1	TRBD1	-	TGTGCCAGTAGTTCTCAGGGGGTGGGTGAGCAGTTCTTC	CASSSQGVGEQFF
TRBV29-1	TRBJ2-1	-	few	TGCAGCGTTGAGGAGTGGCAGAACAATGAGCAGTTCTTC	CSVEEWQNNEQFF
TRBV6-8	TRBJ2-7	-	few	TGTGCCAGCATCAGGTTGGGGGAGTTAGCCTACGAGCAGTACTTC	CASIRLGELAYEQYF
TRBV6-8	TRBJ1-1	-	few	TGTGCCAGCAGTTACACCGGGGCTAAGGAAGCTTTCTTT	CASSYTGAKEAFF
TRBV19	TRBJ2-5	-	-	TGTGCCAGTAGTACGGTCCCGGGCCCCACCGGAGAGACCCAGTACTTC	CASSTVPGPTGETQYF
TRBV5-1	TRBJ1-3	TRBD1	few	TGCGCCAGCAGCCCGGGACAGTACTCTGGAAACACCATATATTTT	CASSPGQYSGNTIYF
TRBV19	TRBJ2-3	TRBD2	-	TGTGCCAGTACTAGCGGGGGGGCTCTGGGAGATACGCAGTATTTT	CASTSGGALGDTQYF
TRBV11-3	TRBJ2-2	TRBD1	medium-sized	TGTGCCAGCAGCCCAGGACAGGGGGGGGACACCGGGGAGCTGTTTTTT	CASSPGQGGDTGELFF
TRBV11-3	TRBJ2-2	TRBD2	large	TGTGCCAGCAGCGCCTTACTAGCGGGGGCGAACACCGGGGAGCTGTTTTTT	CASSALLAGANTGELFF
TRBV12-5	TRBJ1-1	-	-	TGTGCCACACAGGGTTACACTGAAGCTTTCTTT	CATQGYTEAFF
TRBV11-3	TRBJ1-1	-	large	TGTGCCAGCAGCTTAAACCAAGAGAACACTGAAGCTTTCTTT	CASSLNQENTEAFF
TRBV6-8	TRBJ1-2	-	few	TGTGCCAGCAGTCCATGGGACATTAACTATGGCTACACCTTC	CASSPWDINYGYTF
TRBV28	TRBJ2-7	-	-	TGTGCCAGCAGTTTCGTCGGCTACGAGCAGTACTTC	CASSFVGYEQYF
TRBV14	TRBJ2-1	-	few	TGTGCCAGCAGCCAAGATTCCACCTGGGGTGAGCAGTTCTTC	CASSQDSTWGEQFF
TRBV12-5	TRBJ2-2	-	-	TGTGCTAGTGGTTTGGTTGGCACCGGGGAGCTGTTTTTT	CASGLVGTGELFF
TRBV28	TRBJ2-3	TRBD2	-	TGTGCCAGCAGTTTGGGGGGGACAGATACGCAGTATTTT	CASSLGGTDTQYF
TRBV19	TRBJ2-7	TRBD1	-	TGTGCCAGTAGAGTGACAGGGAAATCCTACGAGCAGTACTTC	CASRVTGKSYEQYF
TRBV6-8	TRBJ2-1	TRBD2	few	TGTGCCAGCAGGGCGCGGGGGGGCCGCGACAATGAGCAGTTCTTC	CASRARGGRDNEQFF
TRBV11-3	TRBJ2-2	-	medium-sized	TGTGCCAGCAGCTTGAGGAGACCAGGGCTAGCCGGGGAGCTGTTTTTT	CASSLRRPGLAGELFF
TRBV10-2	TRBJ2-7	TRBD2	-	TGCGCCAGCAGTTGGGGACTAGCGAGAGAGTCCTACGAGCAGTACTTC	CASSWGLARESYEQYF